Below are 16 T cell receptor beta chains sequenced from a single sample in a study of blood T cell repertoires in COVID-19. Clones were read by immunoSEQ multiplex PCR, and TCRdb kept only the in-frame ones, dropping some. Of roughly 320,000 clones in the sample, approximately 89% were seen once. Material for sequencing was peripheral blood. The source is a woman in her twenties or thirties with COVID-19, enrolled during active disease.

The chain joins TRBV7-2 to TRBJ2-7; TRBD2 is a possible D gene (7 bases). Looked up from germline, CDR1 is SGHTA and CDR2 is FQGNSA. The V and J ends lost 5 bases and 4 bases respectively, with 15 bases between them. CDR3 length equals 14 residues. For the CDR3, the DNA is TGTGCCAGCAGCCAAAGCGGGACACCTTACGAGCAGTACGTC. Its translation is CASSQSGTPYEQYV.

This clone was observed a single time. The chain employs TRBV7-6 and TRBJ2-2; the match to TRBD2 covers 9 bases. The CDR3 has 17 amino acids. V gave up 2 bases and J gave up 7 bases; unmatched junction bases: 11. Germline loops: CDR1 SGHVS, CDR2 FNYEAQ. The CDR3 DNA sequence: TGTGCCAGCAGCTTAAAAGCTAGCGGGGAAGGTAGCGGGGAGCTGTTTTTT. This codes for CASSLKASGEGSGELFF.

This chain uses TRBV10-3 with TRBJ1-1; 10 nucleotides line up with TRBD1. Per germline, CDR1 ENHRY and CDR2 SYGVKD. Germline trimming cut 6 bases from V and 1 base from J; bases unmatched to any gene: 2. The CDR3 loop spans 14 amino acids. CDR3 in DNA: TGTGCCATCAGCGGGACAGGGGAGAACACTGAAGCTTTCTTT. Its translation is CAISGTGENTEAFF.

This rearrangement joins TRBV5-6 to TRBJ2-7, with a tentative D call TRBD2 (6 bases). V was pared by 4 bases and J by 3 bases, with 14 bases between. This CDR3 comprises 14 residues. CDR1 and CDR2 (germline): SGHDT, YYEEEE. CDR3 nucleotides: TGTGCCAGCAGCGGTAGCGGAGTTATCTACGAGCAGTACGTC. The encoded protein is CASSGSGVIYEQYV.

The J gene is TRBJ2-3, the V gene TRBV10-3, with 8 bases matching TRBD1. Germline loops: CDR1 ENHRY, CDR2 SYGVKD. Trimming cost V 6 bases and J 2 bases; bases outside gene matches: 7. CDR3 length: 15 amino acids. Written as DNA, the CDR3 is TGTGCCATCAGAACAGGACAGGGCTTCACAGATACGCAGTATTTT. Protein sequence: CAIRTGQGFTDTQYF.

This clone showed up just once. The genes are TRBV9 and TRBJ1-1; D is unresolved. Trimming stripped 0 bases from V and 1 base from J, with 13 bases between. Germline-derived CDR1 and CDR2 are SGDLS and YYNGEE. This CDR3 region has 16 residues. CDR3 DNA: TGTGCCAGCAGCGTAGGCTCCCGGGGATCGAACACTGAAGCTTTCTTT. Translation gives CASSVGSRGSNTEAFF.

The chain couples TRBV7-2 to TRBJ1-3; the D is unclear. This CDR3 comprises 13 residues. V was cut by 0 bases and J by 11 bases, with 11 bases left in between. Per the germline V gene, CDR1 is SGHTA and CDR2 is FQGNSA. CDR3 in DNA: TGTGCCAGCAGCTTAGCGCGAGGCACTCCCATATATTTT. It yields the protein CASSLARGTPIYF. The full variable domain, its missing parts supplied by reference TRBV7-2 and TRBJ1-3, is GAGVSQSPSNKVTEKGKDVELRCDPISGHTALYWYRQSLGQGLEFLIYFQGNSAPDKSGLPSDRFSAERTGGSVSTLTIQRTQQEDSAVYLCASSLARGTPIYFGEGSWLTVV.

The chain carries TRBV7-2 and TRBJ2-2, with 7 bases matching TRBD2. J was trimmed by 3 bases and V by 1 base; bases with no gene match: 5. Looked up from germline, CDR1 is SGHTA and CDR2 is FQGNSA. The CDR3 contains 16 residues. CDR3 in amino acids: CASSLEGGGYTGELFF. CDR3 in DNA: TGTGCCAGCAGCTTAGAGGGCGGGGGATACACCGGGGAGCTGTTTTTT.

The J gene is TRBJ1-2, the V gene TRBV2; D is undetermined. V was shortened by 3 bases and J by 6 bases, with 11 bases between the two germline ends. Germline values: CDR1 SNHLY, CDR2 FYNNEI. The CDR3 totals 13 residues. CDR3 protein: CASSEESEDGYTF. Here the CDR3 DNA reads TGTGCCAGCAGTGAGGAATCTGAGGATGGCTACACCTTC.

V gene TRBV5-1 combines with J gene TRBJ1-2; no firm D call. Trimming stripped 0 bases from V and 5 bases from J, with 8 bases between. CDR3 length equals 13 residues. Germline CDR1 SGHRS, CDR2 YFSETQ. The CDR3 here is CASSLGEIYGYTF. CDR3 DNA: TGCGCCAGCAGCTTGGGAGAGATTTATGGCTACACCTTC.

J is TRBJ2-2 and V is TRBV7-3, with D maybe TRBD2 (5 bases). Trimming took 5 bases from V and 5 from J, leaving 9 bases between them. Germline V gene lookup returns CDR1 SGHTA and CDR2 FQGTGA. The CDR3 contains 13 residues. CDR3 region: CASSPVATGELFF. CDR3 in DNA: TGTGCCAGCAGCCCGGTAGCGACCGGGGAGCTGTTTTTT.

The V and J genes are TRBV6-6 and TRBJ2-1; 8 positions match TRBD2. J lost 8 bases, V lost 7 bases, and 4 bases had no gene match. The CDR3 loop spans 12 amino acids. Germline lookup yields CDR1 MNHNY and CDR2 SVGAGI (reference sequence). The CDR3 loop is CASISGGHEQFF. In DNA form, the CDR3 reads TGTGCCAGCATTTCGGGGGGGCATGAGCAGTTCTTC.

The chain uses TRBV19 and TRBJ2-5; TRBD2 agrees at 9 bases. Germline CDR1 LNHDA, CDR2 SQIVND (reference sequence). V lost 4 bases and J lost 5; bases outside the gene matches: 14. The CDR3 totals 17 residues. The CDR3 loop reads CASSTNYLAGDGETQYF. CDR3 coding DNA: TGTGCCAGTAGTACCAACTACTTAGCGGGGGATGGGGAGACCCAGTACTTC. The whole variable domain, remainder taken from reference TRBV19 and TRBJ2-5, is DGGITQSPKYLFRKEGQNVTLSCEQNLNHDAMYWYRQDPGQGLRLIYYSQIVNDFQKGDIAEGYSVSREKKESFPLTVTSAQKNPTAFYLCASSTNYLAGDGETQYFGPGTRLLVL.

The chain employs TRBV5-1 and TRBJ2-2, with D unclear. Trimming removed 0 bases from V and 6 bases from J, with 9 bases in between. The germline gives CDR1 SGHRS, CDR2 YFSETQ. The CDR3 runs to 14 residues. The DNA of the CDR3 is TGCGCCAGCAGCTTGGTGGGCTCACCCGGGGAGCTGTTTTTT. It codes for CASSLVGSPGELFF.

The rearrangement links TRBV5-1 to TRBJ2-3, with 8 bases identical to TRBD2. The germline V gene has CDR1 SGHRS and CDR2 YFSETQ. CDR3 length: 16 residues. V lost 0 bases to trimming and J lost 5 bases; unmatched junction nucleotides: 8. CDR3 residues: CASSLDRGGRKDTQYF. CDR3 DNA sequence: TGCGCCAGCAGCTTGGATCGGGGGGGCCGTAAAGATACGCAGTATTTT.

The V and J genes are TRBV7-2 and TRBJ2-7; 7 bases are a match to TRBD1. Germline-derived CDR1 and CDR2 are SGHTA and FQGNSA. This CDR3 region has 14 residues. Losses at the gene ends were 4 bases for V and 6 bases for J; bases not matched to a gene: 9. As DNA, the CDR3 is TGTGCCAGCAGCTCACCTATGACAGGGACCGAGCAGTACTTC. This codes for CASSSPMTGTEQYF.